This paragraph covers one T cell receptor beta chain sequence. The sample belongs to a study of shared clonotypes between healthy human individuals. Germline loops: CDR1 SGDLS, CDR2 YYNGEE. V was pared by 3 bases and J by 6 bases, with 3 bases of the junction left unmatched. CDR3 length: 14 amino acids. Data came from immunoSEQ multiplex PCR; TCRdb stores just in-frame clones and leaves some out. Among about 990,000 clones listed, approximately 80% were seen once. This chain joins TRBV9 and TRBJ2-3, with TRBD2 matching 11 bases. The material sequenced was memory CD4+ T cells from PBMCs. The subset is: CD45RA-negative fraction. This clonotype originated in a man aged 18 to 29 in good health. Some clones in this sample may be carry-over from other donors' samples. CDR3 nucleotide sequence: TGTGCCAGCAGCGACCTAGCGGGAGGTGATACGCAGTATTTT. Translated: CASSDLAGGDTQYF.